This TCR beta chain was found in a study of CXCR3-negative and CXCR3-positive naive CD8 T cells. UMI-labeled 5' RACE TRB cDNA libraries were prepared from the cells. TCRdb re-called the 5' RACE reads; one entry per CDR3 protein, DNA not given. The sample data list just over 60,000 distinct CDR3 sequences. The germline CDR1 and CDR2 sequences are SGHDT and YYEEEE. This CDR3 contains 14 residues. The TCR originated in a human donor in good health. Some clones in this sample may be carry-over from other donors' samples. This chain uses TRBV5-6 with TRBJ2-7; lacking DNA, the TRBD1 call made by TCRdb goes unchecked. The specimen was naive CXCR3- CD8+ T cells from blood. Subset of the sample: CD45RO-CCR7+CD27+CD95- naive CD8+ T cells lacking CXCR3 (TNR3-). The CDR3 region is CASSFGDRGYEQYF.